Following are 29 T cell receptor beta chains from one sample sequenced in a study of cytomegalovirus exposure and HLA in healthy donors. PCR was performed using 60 Vbeta and 13 Jbeta primers. The protocol was immunoSEQ multiplex PCR, while the TCRdb copy is restricted to in-frame clones and leaves out a portion. The sample records some 130,000 clones, over 70% being singletons. The sample taken for sequencing was PBMCs. The source of these receptors is a woman aged 18-29 years in good health and CMV-seronegative.

The J gene is TRBJ1-6, the V gene TRBV5-1; D gene ambiguous. This CDR3 is built from 14 residues. Trimming took 0 bases from V and 7 from J, leaving 8 bases between them. Germline CDR1 and CDR2: SGHRS and YFSETQ. CDR3 in DNA: TGCGCCAGCAGCTTGGAGACAACGAATTCACCCCTCCACTTT. Its protein product is CASSLETTNSPLHF.

This clone was found a few times. This sequence joins TRBV7-9 and TRBJ2-1; D gene uncertain. Germline V gene sequence: CDR1 SEHNR, CDR2 FQNEAQ (reference sequence). Trimming removed 0 bases at V and 9 bases at J, with 12 bases between. The CDR3 totals 14 residues. The CDR3 sequence is CASSLAHTFAEQFF. As DNA, the CDR3 is TGTGCCAGCAGCTTAGCCCACACGTTCGCTGAGCAGTTCTTC.

The chain employs TRBV2 and TRBJ1-1; D might be TRBD1 (6 bases). Per germline, CDR1 SNHLY and CDR2 FYNNEI. Trimming pared 7 bases from V and 0 bases from J, leaving 21 bases between. CDR3 length equals 17 residues. The DNA of the CDR3 is TGTGCCAGCAAGTTGCAGGGGCACCACTTCATGAACACTGAAGCTTTCTTT. Residues: CASKLQGHHFMNTEAFF. Using reference TRBV2 and TRBJ1-1 for the parts outside the CDR3, the full variable domain is EPEVTQTPSHQVTQMGQEVILRCVPISNHLYFYWYRQILGQKVEFLVSFYNNEISEKSEIFDDQFSVERPDGSNFTLKIRSTKLEDSAMYFCASKLQGHHFMNTEAFFGQGTRLTVV.

The V and J genes are TRBV18 and TRBJ2-7, with 11 bases lining up with TRBD2. The germline gives CDR1 KGHSH, CDR2 LQKENI. Trimming cost V 3 bases and J 4 bases; bases outside gene matches: 5. CDR3 length equals 15 residues. The CDR3 protein is CASSPGTSGAYEQYF. The CDR3 coding sequence is TGTGCCAGCTCACCCGGGACTAGCGGAGCTTACGAGCAGTACTTC.

This clone has only a few counts. This sequence joins TRBV5-5 and TRBJ2-7; D gene ambiguous. The ends were cut back, 3 bases at V and 0 bases at J, with 13 bases in the middle. Germline V CDR1 and CDR2: SGHKS, YYEKEE (reference sequence). This CDR3 is 15 amino acids long. The CDR3 spells CASSSSQIPSYEQYF. The CDR3 nucleotides read TGTGCCAGCAGCTCCTCGCAGATTCCCTCCTACGAGCAGTACTTC.

The rearrangement joins TRBV21-1 to TRBJ2-3; the DNA was not compared with TRBD2, the D call given in the table. TRBV21-1 is a pseudogene. This CDR3 spans 16 amino acids. CDR3 residues: CASRKILAGDLDTQYF. CDR3 DNA sequence: TGTGCCAGCAGAAAGATACTAGCGGGAGATTTAGATACGCAGTATTTT.

The rearrangement joins TRBV6-1 to TRBJ1-5; D gene ambiguous. The V gene lost 11 bases and the J gene lost 3 bases, with 17 bases spanning the gap. CDR3 length: 14 residues. CDR1 and CDR2 (germline): MNHNS, SASEGT. This CDR3 is CAGGEGNTNQPQHF. CDR3 in DNA: TGTGCCGGAGGAGAAGGGAATACCAATCAGCCCCAGCATTTT.

This clone showed up just a few times. V and J are TRBV6-4 and TRBJ2-1, with 9 bases aligning to TRBD2. J gave up 5 bases and V 6 bases, and 5 bases lay outside the gene matches. Germline V CDR1 and CDR2: MRHNA, SNTAGT. The CDR3 loop spans 14 amino acids. CDR3: CASSRLAADNEQFF. The CDR3 DNA reads as TGTGCCAGCAGCCGACTAGCGGCTGACAATGAGCAGTTCTTC.

The table lists this clone with a few counts. This chain uses TRBV2 with TRBJ2-5, with TRBD1 as a possible D gene (6 bases). The CDR3 is made up of 15 amino acids. V gave up 2 bases and J gave up 2 bases, with 12 bases separating them. Germline V gene lookup returns CDR1 SNHLY and CDR2 FYNNEI. CDR3 nucleotides: TGTGCCAGCAGTGAACAAGGACAGACGCAAGAGACCCAGTACTTC. Translating it yields CASSEQGQTQETQYF. Variable domain in full (rest from reference TRBV2 and TRBJ2-5): EPEVTQTPSHQVTQMGQEVILRCVPISNHLYFYWYRQILGQKVEFLVSFYNNEISEKSEIFDDQFSVERPDGSNFTLKIRSTKLEDSAMYFCASSEQGQTQETQYFGPGTRLLVL.

This clone appeared a few times. This chain connects TRBV7-2 to TRBJ1-2; 7 nucleotides align to TRBD1. In germline, CDR1 is SGHTA, CDR2 FQGNSA. The CDR3 sequence is 14 residues long. V trimming: 5 bases; J trimming: 2 bases; junction bases outside the gene matches: 5. The CDR3 DNA reads TGTGCCAGCAGCAGGGACAGCCTAAACTATGGCTACACCTTC. This gives the protein CASSRDSLNYGYTF.

The gene calls are TRBV7-2 and TRBJ2-1; D is unclear. Trimming removed 5 bases at V and 7 bases at J, with 15 bases between. There are 14 residues in the CDR3. From germline, CDR1 is SGHTA and CDR2 FQGNSA. The CDR3 is CASSPTTRVNEQFF. The CDR3 DNA sequence: TGTGCCAGCAGCCCAACAACACGGGTTAATGAGCAGTTCTTC.

The gene calls are TRBV12-5 and TRBJ2-7; D is unresolved. CDR1 is LGHNT and CDR2 is FRNRAP in the germline V gene. V was shortened by 1 base and J by 2 bases, with 15 bases between the two germline ends. The CDR3 extends over 16 amino acids. The CDR3 nucleotides are TGTGCTAGTGGTTTGGAAACGACAAGCACAACCTACGAGCAGTACTTC. As protein: CASGLETTSTTYEQYF.

The chain has TRBV2 and TRBJ2-7; unclear D gene. This CDR3 is 14 amino acids long. Germline lookup yields CDR1 SNHLY and CDR2 FYNNEI. V was cut by 1 base and J by 3 bases, with 10 bases left in between. This chain's CDR3 is CASSEGFRSYEQYF. The DNA for the CDR3 is TGTGCCAGCAGTGAAGGGTTCCGGAGCTACGAGCAGTACTTC.

The V and J genes are TRBV14 and TRBJ1-5, with no clear D. The CDR3 is made up of 15 amino acids. Germline CDR1 is SGHDN and CDR2 is FVKESK. V was trimmed by 0 bases and J by 9 bases, leaving 15 bases between them. Here the CDR3 DNA reads TGTGCCAGCAGCCAAGATCGGTCACCCCCATGGCCCCAGCATTTT. It codes for CASSQDRSPPWPQHF.

The rearrangement joins TRBV19 to TRBJ1-5; a possible D gene is TRBD1 (6 bases). The V end was cut by 5 bases, the J end by 2 bases, with 19 bases between. The CDR3 is 17 amino acids. CDR1 and CDR2 (germline): LNHDA, SQIVND (reference sequence). The CDR3: CASSLTGQSAGNQPQHF. In DNA form, the CDR3 reads TGTGCCAGTAGTCTCACAGGGCAATCGGCGGGCAATCAGCCCCAGCATTTT.

The rearrangement links TRBV7-2 to TRBJ1-1; 10 nucleotides agree with TRBD1. Germline-derived CDR1 and CDR2 are SGHTA and FQGNSA. This CDR3 has 13 residues. V shed 7 bases, J shed 11 bases, and the junction held 10 bases outside the gene matches. Written as DNA, the CDR3 is TGTGCCAGCACCTTTCCCGGGACAGGGGTTGCTTTCTTT. It translates to CASTFPGTGVAFF.

The gene calls are TRBV5-1 and TRBJ1-2; D remains unclear. From germline, CDR1 is SGHRS and CDR2 YFSETQ. V lost 0 bases, J lost 2 bases, and 11 bases lay in between. CDR3 size: 15 residues. Written as DNA, the CDR3 is TGCGCCAGCAGCTTGGCCGTTAGCGAAAACTATGGCTACACCTTC. Amino acids: CASSLAVSENYGYTF.

This clone was seen a single time. The CDR3: CASSLGTGTLFGYTF. The CDR3 nucleotides are TGTGCCAGCAGCTTAGGAACAGGGACGTTATTCGGCTACACCTTC. This rearrangement joins TRBV7-6 to TRBJ1-2; D may be TRBD1 (6 bases). Per germline, CDR1 SGHVS and CDR2 FNYEAQ. Trimming pared 1 base from V and 8 bases from J, leaving 17 bases between. The CDR3 is 15 amino acids.

The V gene is TRBV29-1, the J gene TRBJ2-2; D ambiguous. The germline CDR1 and CDR2 sequences are SQVTM and ANQGSEA. Trimming pared 8 bases from V and 3 bases from J, leaving 10 bases between. The CDR3 is made up of 12 amino acids. For the CDR3, the DNA is TGCAGCTCAAGCTTGGACACCGGGGAGCTGTTTTTT. Encoded protein: CSSSLDTGELFF.

The V gene is TRBV7-2, the J gene TRBJ2-1; possible D gene TRBD2, 6 bases. Germline V gene data show CDR1 as SGHTA and CDR2 as FQGNSA. The CDR3 spans 14 residues. The V gene lost 1 base and the J gene lost 10 bases, with 14 bases spanning the gap. CDR3 DNA: TGTGCCAGCAGCTTAGGCGGGAAGGATAAGGAGCAGTTCTTC. This gives the protein CASSLGGKDKEQFF.

CDR3 nucleotide sequence: TGCGCCAGCAGGGAGGTGGCCCCCCAGGGAGGTGGCTACACCTTC. It is translated as CASREVAPQGGGYTF. The chain carries TRBV4-1 and TRBJ1-2; D may be TRBD1 (5 bases). The V end was cut by 6 bases, the J end by 7 bases, with 21 bases between. The CDR3 loop spans 15 amino acids. Looked up from germline, CDR1 is MGHRA and CDR2 is YSYEKL.

The chain recombines TRBV19 with TRBJ1-2; D might be TRBD1 (6 bases). V lost 1 base to trimming and J lost 4 bases, with 13 bases between them. The CDR3 is 15 residues long. Germline V CDR1 and CDR2: LNHDA, SQIVND (reference sequence). DNA for the CDR3: TGTGCCAGTAGTATAGGCAACCAGGGGCCCTATGGCTACACCTTC. Translating it yields CASSIGNQGPYGYTF.

The rearrangement joins TRBV30 to TRBJ1-1; D is perhaps TRBD1 (6 bases). The V end lost 4 bases, the J end lost 5 bases, and 14 bases lay between the germline ends. The CDR3 covers 13 residues. The germline CDR1 and CDR2 sequences are GTSNPN and SVGIG (reference sequence). The DNA for the CDR3 is TGTGCCTGGAAGGGGGTTAGGGATACTGAAGCTTTCTTT. The encoded protein is CAWKGVRDTEAFF. Full variable domain (outside the CDR3, taken from reference TRBV30 and TRBJ1-1): SQTIHQWPATLVQPVGSPLSLECTVEGTSNPNLYWYRQAAGRGLQLLFYSVGIGQISSEVPQNLSASRPQDRQFILSSKKLLLSDSGFYLCAWKGVRDTEAFFGQGTRLTVV.

The chain is built from TRBV5-1 and TRBJ2-7, with D maybe TRBD1 (6 bases). The CDR3 covers 14 residues. V was trimmed by 4 bases and J by 3 bases, leaving 14 bases between them. Germline loops: CDR1 SGHRS, CDR2 YFSETQ. The chain's CDR3 is CASSPGQTDYEQYF. For the CDR3, the DNA is TGCGCCAGCAGCCCTGGACAGACAGACTACGAGCAGTACTTC.

This sequence joins TRBV5-1 and TRBJ1-1; D remains unclear. V lost 1 base, J lost 0 bases, and 7 bases lay in between. The germline V gene encodes CDR1 SGHRS and CDR2 YFSETQ. This CDR3 contains 14 residues. The CDR3 loop is CASSLPGLNTEAFF. Here the CDR3 DNA reads TGCGCCAGCAGCTTGCCAGGTCTGAACACTGAAGCTTTCTTT. Complete variable domain (other parts from reference TRBV5-1 and TRBJ1-1): KAGVTQTPRYLIKTRGQQVTLSCSPISGHRSVSWYQQTPGQGLQFLFEYFSETQRNKGNFPGRFSGRQFSNSRSEMNVSTLELGDSALYLCASSLPGLNTEAFFGQGTRLTVV.

V is TRBV7-2 and J is TRBJ2-1; D is uncertain. The CDR3 length is 13 residues. V lost 3 bases and J 7 bases, leaving 10 bases between the germline ends. The V gene's germline CDR1 is SGHTA and CDR2 FQGNSA. The chain's CDR3 is CASSLLQNNEQFF. In DNA, the CDR3 is TGTGCCAGCAGCTTGCTGCAGAATAATGAGCAGTTCTTC.

The V and J genes are TRBV4-1 and TRBJ1-3; 7 bases agree with TRBD1. Unmatched junction bases numbered 5, after V lost 3 bases and J lost 0 bases. This CDR3 region has 16 residues. Germline CDR1 is MGHRA and CDR2 is YSYEKL. This chain's CDR3 is CASSQPTGLSGNTIYF. In nucleotides, the CDR3 is TGCGCCAGCAGCCAGCCGACAGGGCTCTCTGGAAACACCATATATTTT.

The chain couples TRBV30 to TRBJ2-5, with unresolved D. Germline assignment: CDR1 GTSNPN and CDR2 SVGIG (reference sequence). This CDR3 is 12 amino acids long. V dropped 5 bases and J dropped 0 bases, with 7 bases sitting between them. CDR3 region: CAWDWYQETQYF. DNA for the CDR3: TGTGCCTGGGACTGGTACCAAGAGACCCAGTACTTC.

The chain has TRBV6-6 and TRBJ1-1; D is unclear. The V end lost 0 bases, the J end lost 5 bases, and 10 bases lay between the germline ends. Germline CDR1 is MNHNY and CDR2 is SVGAGI (reference sequence). The CDR3 length is 14 residues. The DNA for the CDR3 is TGTGCCAGCAGTTACTCGTTCCCGGGAACTGAAGCTTTCTTT. Protein sequence: CASSYSFPGTEAFF.